This TCR beta chain was retrieved from a study of blood T cell repertoires in COVID-19. Study as a whole: Both acute and convalescent COVID-19 samples were obtained from the United States, Italy and Spain. T cells, B-cell-depleted T cells, or PBMCs supplied cDNA or gDNA.

The CDR3 covers 14 residues. V shed 3 bases, J shed 3 bases, and the junction held 1 base outside the gene matches. Germline lookup yields CDR1 DFQATT and CDR2 SNEGSKA (reference sequence). This clone was seen just once. Per the original methods: Scientists estimated how many nucleated cells there were by amplifying reference gene primers. The table came from immunoSEQ multiplex PCR; TCRdb's copy has only in-frame clones and leaves some out. That table furnishes V, J and clone size, whereas the DNA furnished D and trimming. The sample holds about 130,000 clones, approximately 81% seen once. This TCR was recovered from a woman aged 25-40 years who had recovered from COVID-19. This chain uses TRBV20-1 with TRBJ2-1, with 11 positions matching TRBD2. The specimen was peripheral blood. The CDR3 loop is CSASSGGVYNEQFF. CDR3 coding DNA: TGCAGTGCTAGTAGCGGGGGGGTCTACAATGAGCAGTTCTTC.